Presented here are 24 T cell receptor beta chains from one specimen sequenced in a study of T cell responses to AZD1222 COVID-19 vaccine. The data were produced by immunoSEQ multiplex PCR, yet TCRdb's version contains in-frame clones alone and is incomplete. Found here are 100,000 to 150,000 clones, about 90% of them singletons; the top ten hold more than 5.5%. The sequences come from peripheral blood, collected on day 0 of AZD1222 vaccination. The receptors here all came from an adult in good health.

In the case of this clone: One end of the junction fails to match germline, which may point to a read error. This sequence joins TRBV6-5 and TRBJ2-5, with D perhaps TRBD1 (5 bases). The CDR3 spans 12 residues. From germline, CDR1 is MNHEY and CDR2 SVGAGI. The chain's CDR3 is CASSSSVRASHF. The CDR3 nucleotides are TGTGCCAGCAGTTCCTCCGTCAGGGCTTCTCACTTC.

The chain employs TRBV2 and TRBJ2-5, with 9 nucleotides matching TRBD1. CDR3 length: 15 residues. The trim removed 6 bases at V and 4 bases at J, leaving 9 bases unmatched. Looked up from germline, CDR1 is SNHLY and CDR2 is FYNNEI. CDR3 region: CASSVDRGFTETQYF. The DNA of the CDR3 is TGTGCCAGCAGCGTAGACAGGGGGTTCACAGAGACCCAGTACTTC.

The V gene is TRBV5-5, the J gene TRBJ1-5, with TRBD1 as a possible D gene (6 bases). CDR1 and CDR2 from the germline V gene are SGHKS and YYEKEE (reference sequence). The CDR3 consists of 14 residues. V shed 4 bases and J shed 0 bases, with 8 bases lying between them. The CDR3 loop reads CASSPDSSNQPQHF. DNA for the CDR3: TGTGCCAGCAGCCCGGACAGTAGCAATCAGCCCCAGCATTTT. Full variable domain (missing parts from reference TRBV5-5 and TRBJ1-5): DAGVTQSPTHLIKTRGQQVTLRCSPISGHKSVSWYQQVLGQGPQFIFQYYEKEERGRGNFPDRFSARQFPNYSSELNVNALLLGDSALYLCASSPDSSNQPQHFGDGTRLSIL.

The chain employs TRBV30 and TRBJ1-4, with 7 bases aligning to TRBD1. The CDR3 runs to 12 residues. J gave up 8 bases and V 3 bases, and 3 bases lay outside the gene matches. Germline V CDR1 and CDR2: GTSNPN, SVGIG (reference sequence). The CDR3 sequence: CAWRQGEEKLFF. The CDR3 DNA reads as TGTGCCTGGAGGCAGGGGGAAGAAAAACTGTTTTTT.

The chain combines TRBV5-4 with TRBJ2-1, with 10 nucleotides matching TRBD2. The CDR3 totals 15 residues. Germline CDR1 SGHNT, CDR2 YYREEE (reference sequence). V lost 3 bases to trimming and J lost 2 bases; unmatched junction nucleotides: 2. CDR3 protein: CASSSSGGAYNEQFF. CDR3 nucleotides: TGTGCCAGCAGCTCCAGCGGGGGGGCCTACAATGAGCAGTTCTTC. The complete variable domain, with remaining parts taken from reference TRBV5-4 and TRBJ2-1, reads ETGVTQSPTHLIKTRGQQVTLRCSSQSGHNTVSWYQQALGQGPQFIFQYYREEENGRGNFPPRFSGLQFPNYSSELNVNALELDDSALYLCASSSSGGAYNEQFFGPGTRLTVL.

The chain couples TRBV5-1 to TRBJ1-4; D gene ambiguous. CDR1 and CDR2 (germline): SGHRS, YFSETQ. This CDR3 has 14 residues. Trimming pared 0 bases from V and 6 bases from J, leaving 9 bases between. This CDR3 is CASSLGTVDEKLFF. In nucleotides, the CDR3 is TGCGCCAGCAGCTTGGGGACGGTTGATGAAAAACTGTTTTTT.

This chain connects TRBV5-4 to TRBJ2-1, with D tentatively TRBD1 (6 bases). Trimming took 5 bases from V and 1 from J, leaving 13 bases between them. This CDR3 is 15 amino acids long. The germline gives CDR1 SGHNT, CDR2 YYREEE (reference sequence). The CDR3 loop reads CASSPSGDSYNEQFF. The CDR3 coding sequence is TGTGCCAGCAGTCCATCAGGGGATTCCTACAATGAGCAGTTCTTC.

J is TRBJ2-7 and V is TRBV3-1 (or the pseudogene TRBV3-2); D is undetermined. The germline CDR1 and CDR2 sequences are LGHDT and YNNKEL (reference sequence). V dropped 2 bases and J dropped 2 bases, with 10 bases sitting between them. The CDR3 has 14 amino acids. The CDR3 sequence is CASSQKTEPYEQYF. The CDR3 DNA is TGTGCCAGCAGCCAAAAGACTGAGCCCTACGAGCAGTACTTC.

This clone was counted once. The chain uses TRBV27 and TRBJ2-7; TRBD1 aligns across 7 bases. After removal of 3 bases from V and 10 bases from J, the junction contained 12 bases not matched to a gene. CDR3 length: 14 amino acids. CDR1 MNHEY and CDR2 SMNVEV come from the germline V gene (reference sequence). CDR3 DNA sequence: TGTGCCAGCAGTTTCCGGGACAGCCCTATGCATCAGTACTTC. Residues: CASSFRDSPMHQYF.

In this sample, this clone turned up once. The V and J genes are TRBV7-9 and TRBJ2-2; no clear D. Per the germline V gene, CDR1 is SEHNR and CDR2 is FQNEAQ (reference sequence). The V end lost 5 bases, the J end lost 0 bases, and 7 bases lay between the germline ends. This CDR3 comprises 14 residues. CDR3 protein: CASSPSPNTGELFF. The CDR3 DNA follows: TGTGCCAGCAGCCCGTCCCCGAACACCGGGGAGCTGTTTTTT.

The chain carries TRBV7-2 and TRBJ1-1, with TRBD1 matching 9 bases. With 5 bases clipped from V and 11 bases from J, the junction kept 6 bases outside the gene matches. Germline V gives CDR1 SGHTA, CDR2 FQGNSA. This CDR3 region has 12 residues. The CDR3 nucleotides read TGTGCCAGCAGCCAAAACAGGGGGCCTGCTTTCTTT. It yields the protein CASSQNRGPAFF.

V usage is TRBV28 and J usage is TRBJ1-2; 8 bases align to TRBD1. The CDR3 has 14 amino acids. The V segment lost 6 bases and the J segment 4 bases; nucleotides outside the gene matches: 7. Germline CDR1 is MDHEN and CDR2 is SYDVKM. Here the CDR3 DNA reads TGTGCCAGCAGCTGGACAGGGTCCGGCTATGGCTACACCTTC. Its translation is CASSWTGSGYGYTF.

The gene calls are TRBV4-2 and TRBJ2-7, with 7 nucleotides matching TRBD2. The CDR3 loop spans 15 amino acids. Losses at the gene ends were 1 base for V and 2 bases for J; bases not matched to a gene: 5. CDR1 LGHNA and CDR2 YNFKEQ come from the germline V gene. As DNA, the CDR3 is TGTGCCAGCAGCCAAGGGGAGGGGCTACCCTACGAGCAGTACTTC. Translated: CASSQGEGLPYEQYF.

In DNA form, the CDR3 reads TGTGCCACCAGTGATCCCTCTTTGGCGGACGAGCAGTACTTC. It yields the protein CATSDPSLADEQYF. The chain has TRBV24-1 and TRBJ2-7; no reliable D call. Germline V gene lookup returns CDR1 KGHDR and CDR2 SFDVKD. With 3 bases removed from V and 5 bases from J, the gap between germline ends came to 13 bases. This CDR3 contains 14 residues.

This clone was detected once. J is TRBJ2-3 and V is TRBV9, with no clear D. There are 12 residues in the CDR3. Trimming shortened V by 0 bases and J by 4 bases, and 3 bases separated the two germline ends. Germline CDR1 and CDR2: SGDLS and YYNGEE. CDR3 residues: CASSVGSDTQYF. The CDR3 bases are TGTGCCAGCAGCGTAGGCTCAGATACGCAGTATTTT. Using reference TRBV9 and TRBJ2-3 for the parts outside the CDR3, the full variable domain is DSGVTQTPKHLITATGQRVTLRCSPRSGDLSVYWYQQSLDQGLQFLIQYYNGEERAKGNILERFSAQQFPDLHSELNLSSLELGDSALYFCASSVGSDTQYFGPGTRLTVL.

V is TRBV11-2 and J is TRBJ1-2, with D tentatively TRBD1 (5 bases). CDR1 and CDR2 (germline): SGHAT, FQNNGV. Trimming left V 5 bases short and J 0 bases short, with 13 bases between. This CDR3 spans 15 amino acids. CDR3 in DNA: TGTGCCAGCAGCCACCAACGGGGCTCTAACTATGGCTACACCTTC. Its translation is CASSHQRGSNYGYTF. Full variable domain (missing parts from reference TRBV11-2 and TRBJ1-2): EAGVAQSPRYKIIEKRQSVAFWCNPISGHATLYWYQQILGQGPKLLIQFQNNGVVDDSQLPKDRFSAERLKGVDSTLKIQPAKLEDSAVYLCASSHQRGSNYGYTFGSGTRLTVV.

This clone was seen just once. The CDR3 sequence is CASSLTGREQYF. DNA for the CDR3: TGTGCCAGCAGCCTAACGGGGAGAGAGCAGTACTTC. The genes are TRBV11-3 and TRBJ2-7, with D possibly being TRBD2 (5 bases). Germline V lookup: CDR1 SGHNT, CDR2 YENEEA. The CDR3 consists of 12 residues. V shed 5 bases and J shed 7 bases, with 12 bases lying between them.

The chain combines TRBV7-2 with TRBJ2-2; no clear D gene. V lost 8 bases and J 2 bases, leaving 15 bases between the germline ends. CDR3 size: 15 residues. Per germline, CDR1 SGHTA and CDR2 FQGNSA. CDR3 sequence reads: CASPAYGGNTGELFF. DNA for the CDR3: TGTGCCAGCCCAGCTTACGGTGGAAACACCGGGGAGCTGTTTTTT.

This chain links TRBV5-5 with TRBJ1-4, with no clear D. V shed 4 bases and J shed 6 bases, with 10 bases lying between them. Per germline, CDR1 SGHKS and CDR2 YYEKEE (reference sequence). The CDR3 consists of 13 residues. CDR3 nucleotide sequence: TGTGCCAGCAGCCTGCATAACTATGAAAAACTGTTTTTT. This encodes CASSLHNYEKLFF.

The genes are TRBV18 and TRBJ1-2; D ambiguous. This CDR3 contains 13 residues. The germline CDR1 and CDR2 sequences are KGHSH and LQKENI. The V end lost 3 bases, the J end lost 4 bases, and 9 bases lay between the germline ends. The CDR3 DNA reads as TGTGCCAGCTCACCCTCCGGGGTCTATGGCTACACCTTC. It translates to CASSPSGVYGYTF.

The chain recombines TRBV30 with TRBJ2-1; TRBD2 agrees at 12 bases. CDR3 size: 14 residues. With V trimmed by 5 bases and J by 8 bases, 7 bases remained unmatched. Per germline, CDR1 GTSNPN and CDR2 SVGIG (reference sequence). The CDR3 is CAWVTSGGNDEQFF. CDR3 nucleotide sequence: TGTGCCTGGGTGACTAGCGGGGGCAACGATGAGCAGTTCTTC.

The V gene is TRBV5-4, the J gene TRBJ2-1; 10 nucleotides match TRBD2. The germline gives CDR1 SGHNT, CDR2 YYREEE (reference sequence). This CDR3 comprises 16 residues. Trimming at V came to 3 bases and at J to 3 bases, leaving 6 bases not matched to a gene. The CDR3 loop reads CASSYTSGAHYNEQFF. DNA for the CDR3: TGTGCCAGCAGCTACACTAGCGGGGCTCACTACAATGAGCAGTTCTTC.

J is TRBJ2-1 and V is TRBV5-1; 11 bases agree with TRBD1. The junction had 3 bases not matched to a gene; V was cut back by 4 bases and J by 0 bases. CDR3 size: 16 residues. The V gene's germline CDR1 is SGHRS and CDR2 YFSETQ. The CDR3 nucleotides are TGCGCCAGCAGCCACGGGACAGGGGGCTCCTACAATGAGCAGTTCTTC. This codes for CASSHGTGGSYNEQFF.

V and J are TRBV4-2 and TRBJ1-5; TRBD1 matches at 7 bases. The CDR3 spans 14 residues. Trimming cost V 0 bases and J 9 bases; bases outside gene matches: 5. CDR1 and CDR2 (germline): LGHNA, YNFKEQ. The CDR3 is CASSQDDGDRPQHF. The CDR3 bases are TGTGCCAGCAGCCAAGACGACGGGGACAGGCCCCAGCATTTT.